The clone carrying this TCR beta chain was picked up a small number of times. Its antigen is as yet unknown. A single record per CDR3 protein comes from TCRdb applying MiXCR to the reads. The repertoire holds approximately 400,000 distinct CDR3 sequences, with about a third as singletons. The data were taken from a study of T cell repertoires in cytomegalovirus infection. In the study overall: Both CMV infection and a matching HLA type were indicated by public TCR beta signatures. Findings of the study overall: The ex vivo response showed dominance by HLA-C-restricted CMV-specific TCR beta clonotypes. The cumulative frequency of public TCR beta families distinguished individuals who carried CMV together with the relevant HLA.

The specimen sequenced was PBMCs. The sequence was collected from a human donor in good health (CMV status not recorded). Some clones in this sample may be carry-over from other donors' samples.

This CDR3 reads CASSPLFGQGGTNYGYTF. The CDR3 nucleotides read TGTGCCAGCAGTCCCCTTTTCGGACAGGGCGGGACTAACTATGGCTACACCTTC. V and J are TRBV12-3 or TRBV12-4 and TRBJ1-2; TRBD1 matches at 8 bases. Trimming at V came to 5 bases and at J to 0 bases, leaving 14 bases not matched to a gene. The CDR3 sequence is 18 residues long.